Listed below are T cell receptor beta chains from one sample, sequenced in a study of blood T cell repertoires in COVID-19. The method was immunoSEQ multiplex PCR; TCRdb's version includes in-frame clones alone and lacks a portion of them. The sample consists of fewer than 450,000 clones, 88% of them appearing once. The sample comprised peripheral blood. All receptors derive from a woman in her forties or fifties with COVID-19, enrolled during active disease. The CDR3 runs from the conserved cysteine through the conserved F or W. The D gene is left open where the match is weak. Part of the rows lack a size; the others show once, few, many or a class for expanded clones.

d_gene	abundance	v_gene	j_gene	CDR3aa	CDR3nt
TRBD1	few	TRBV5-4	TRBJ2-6	CASSLGTGGSSGANVLTF	TGTGCCAGCAGCTTGGGGACAGGCGGAAGCTCTGGGGCCAACGTCCTGACTTTC
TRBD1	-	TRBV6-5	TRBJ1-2	CASSYQGQGSGYTF	TGTGCCAGCAGTTACCAGGGACAGGGGAGTGGCTACACCTTC
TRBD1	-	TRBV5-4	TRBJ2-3	CASRAGTGYSTDTQYF	TGTGCCAGCAGGGCTGGGACAGGTTATAGCACAGATACGCAGTATTTT
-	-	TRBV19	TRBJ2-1	CASSNRARSSYNEQFF	TGTGCCAGTAGTAACAGGGCCCGGAGCTCCTACAATGAGCAGTTCTTC
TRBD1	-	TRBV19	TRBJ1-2	CASSGPGGLDGYTF	TGTGCCAGTAGTGGCCCAGGGGGCCTTGATGGCTACACCTTC
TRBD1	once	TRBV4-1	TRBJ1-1	CASSQPYRGKNTEAFF	TGCGCCAGCAGCCAGCCCTACAGGGGGAAGAACACTGAAGCTTTCTTT
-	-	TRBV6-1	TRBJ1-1	CASSEVAGTLNTEAFF	TGTGCCAGCAGTGAAGTCGCGGGAACCCTGAACACTGAAGCTTTCTTT
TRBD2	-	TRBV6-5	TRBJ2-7	CASSTSGIYEQYF	TGTGCCAGCAGTACAAGCGGGATCTACGAGCAGTACTTC
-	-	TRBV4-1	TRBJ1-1	CASSTHSIMNTEAFF	TGCGCCAGCAGCACGCACAGTATCATGAACACTGAAGCTTTCTTT
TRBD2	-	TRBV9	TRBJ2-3	CASSVAGSSGGAVDTQYF	TGTGCCAGCAGCGTAGCTGGTTCTAGCGGGGGGGCAGTAGATACGCAGTATTTT
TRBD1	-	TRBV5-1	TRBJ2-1	CASSGIVGDSSYNEQFF	TGCGCCAGCAGCGGGATCGTCGGGGACAGCTCCTACAATGAGCAGTTCTTC
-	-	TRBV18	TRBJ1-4	CASSIRDSLNEKLFF	TGTGCCAGCTCAATCCGTGACAGTTTAAATGAAAAACTGTTTTTT
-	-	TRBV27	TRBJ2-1	CASSLSLTYRATYNEQFF	TGTGCCAGCAGTTTATCCCTGACGTACAGGGCTACCTACAATGAGCAGTTCTTC
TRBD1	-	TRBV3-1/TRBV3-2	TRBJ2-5	CASSQYGQGGETQYF	TGTGCCAGCAGCCAATATGGACAGGGCGGAGAGACCCAGTACTTC
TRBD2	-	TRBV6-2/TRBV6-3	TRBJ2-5	CASSAVAGEIEETQYF	TGTGCCAGCAGTGCGGTAGCGGGGGAGATCGAGGAGACCCAGTACTTC
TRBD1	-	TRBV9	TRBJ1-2	CASSLRTGRIDGYTF	TGTGCCAGCAGCCTCCGGACAGGGAGAATCGATGGCTACACCTTC
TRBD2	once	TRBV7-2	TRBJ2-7	CASSPFSSGGTYEQYF	TGTGCCAGCAGCCCCTTCTCTAGCGGGGGAACCTACGAGCAGTACTTC
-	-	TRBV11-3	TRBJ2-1	CASSLNLINEQFF	TGTGCCAGCAGCTTAAATTTAATCAATGAGCAGTTCTTC
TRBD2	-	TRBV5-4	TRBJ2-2	CASSPGVAGGSTGELFF	TGTGCCAGCAGCCCCGGCGTGGCGGGGGGGTCCACCGGGGAGCTGTTTTTT
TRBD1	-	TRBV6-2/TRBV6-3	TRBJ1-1	CASSYSRWQGARVSEAFF	TGTGCCAGCAGTTACTCGAGGTGGCAGGGGGCGCGGGTAAGTGAAGCTTTCTTT
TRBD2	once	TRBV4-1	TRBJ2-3	CASSGGERGHTDTQYF	TGCGCCAGCAGCGGCGGGGAGCGGGGGCACACAGATACGCAGTATTTT
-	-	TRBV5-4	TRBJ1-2	CASSHTGEPMYGYTF	TGTGCCAGCAGCCATACCGGGGAGCCTATGTATGGCTACACCTTC
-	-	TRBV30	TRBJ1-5	CAWTEGTGNQPQHF	TGTGCCTGGACCGAGGGTACGGGCAATCAGCCCCAGCATTTT
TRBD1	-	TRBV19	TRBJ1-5	CASSPTGNIAQPQHF	TGTGCCAGTAGTCCGACAGGGAATATCGCTCAGCCCCAGCATTTT
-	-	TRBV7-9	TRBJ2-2	CASSSTGELFF	TGTGCCAGCAGCTCTACCGGGGAGCTGTTTTTT
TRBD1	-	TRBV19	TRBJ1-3	CASSPLGQGGGNTIYF	TGTGCCAGTAGCCCCCTCGGACAGGGCGGTGGAAACACCATATATTTT
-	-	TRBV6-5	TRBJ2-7	CASSSSHAAYEQYF	TGTGCCAGCAGTTCGAGCCATGCGGCCTACGAGCAGTACTTC
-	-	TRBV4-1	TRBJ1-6	CASSQVGLSHSPLHF	TGCGCCAGCAGCCAAGTGGGGCTGAGTCATTCACCCCTCCACTTT